This is a list of T cell receptor beta chains from one sample in a study of beta chain features in type 1 diabetes. Sequencing was performed with immunoSEQ multiplex PCR; in TCRdb, only in-frame clones are kept and a portion is missing. Of about 390,000 clones listed, roughly a tenth are singletons. Sequencing used central memory CD4+ T cells from blood. These receptors all stem from a man aged 30 to 45 with type 1 diabetes. CDR3s include the opening cysteine and the closing phenylalanine or tryptophan. D genes are given only for firm matches. Clone sizes are given selectively: once, few, many, or a class where the clone is expanded.

>16|TRBV5-1|many|TRBJ2-2|TRBD1
TGCGCCAGCAGCACTCCAGGGGGCTCTAACACCGGGGAGCTGTTTTTT
CASSTPGGSNTGELFF
>17|TRBV11-2|few|TRBJ2-4|.
TGTGCCAGCAGCTTAGGCCCTAGCGAGACGCGCAAAAACATTCAGTACTTC
CASSLGPSETRKNIQYF
>13|TRBV6-1|.|TRBJ1-4|.
TGTGCCAGCAGTGAAACCGGACAGGAAAAACTGTTTTTT
CASSETGQEKLFF
>15|TRBV27|.|TRBJ2-1|TRBD1
TGTGCCAGCAGGTTGACAGGGGGAGGGCACAATGAGCAGTTCTTC
CASRLTGGGHNEQFF
>14|TRBV5-1|.|TRBJ2-2|.
TGCGCCAGCAGCCCACAGATAGACACCGGGGAGCTGTTTTTT
CASSPQIDTGELFF
>15|TRBV18|.|TRBJ2-2|TRBD1
TGTGCCAGCTTCAAAGGACAGGGCCGTACCGGGGAGCTGTTTTTT
CASFKGQGRTGELFF
>16|TRBV18|few|TRBJ2-7|.
TGTGCCAGCTCCCCCGGAGGGGGCGCGTTATCCATCGAGCAGTACTTC
CASSPGGGALSIEQYF
>14|TRBV18|.|TRBJ1-1|.
TGTGCCAGCTCCGGGTTTAGTGGGAACACTGAAGCTTTCTTT
CASSGFSGNTEAFF
>10|TRBV20-1|few|TRBJ1-1|TRBD1
TGCAGTGCTGAGGGGGCGGGAGCTTTCTTT
CSAEGAGAFF
>15|TRBV5-1|.|TRBJ2-7|.
TGCGCCAGCAGCTTGATGGGAGCCAGGGACTACGAGCAGTACTTC
CASSLMGARDYEQYF
>15|TRBV9|.|TRBJ2-1|.
TGTGCCAGCAGCGTAGAACTAGGGAACTACAATGAGCAGTTCTTC
CASSVELGNYNEQFF
>11|TRBV18|.|TRBJ2-7|.
TGTGCCACCTCGGGCCTCAGGGAGCAGTACTTC
CATSGLREQYF
>16|TRBV19|.|TRBJ1-5|.
TGTGCCAGTAGTAGGGGAAGGGGTAATGGCAATCAGCCCCAGCATTTT
CASSRGRGNGNQPQHF
>12|TRBV7-2|.|TRBJ2-7|.
TGTGCCAGCAGCTTGTTTAACTACGAGCAGTACTTC
CASSLFNYEQYF
>12|TRBV7-7|.|TRBJ2-5|.
TGTGCCAGCAGCCCCGTCCAAGAGACCCAGTACTTC
CASSPVQETQYF
>15|TRBV2|few|TRBJ2-6|.
TGTGCCAGCAGCGGACATCTCTCTGGGGCCAACGTCCTGACTTTC
CASSGHLSGANVLTF
>15|TRBV18|few|TRBJ2-3|TRBD2
TGTGCCAGCTCACCACCTAGCGGGCGTAGAGATACGCAGTATTTT
CASSPPSGRRDTQYF
>14|TRBV28|many|TRBJ2-5|.
TGTGCCAGCAGTTGGGTCTTAGGGGCAGAGACCCAGTACTTC
CASSWVLGAETQYF
>21|TRBV1|few|TRBJ2-1|.
TGCACCAGCAGCCAAGAGGGGGAGACGAGACAGGGGGCCTTAGGGCACAATGAGCAGTTCTTC
CTSSQEGETRQGALGHNEQFF
>14|TRBV2|.|TRBJ2-6|.
TGTGCCAGCAGGGCTGAACTTGGGGCCAACGTCCTGACTTTC
CASRAELGANVLTF
>13|TRBV28|few|TRBJ1-3|.
TGTGCCAGCAGTGGTGGGGGAAGAAACACCATATATTTT
CASSGGGRNTIYF
>15|TRBV7-2|.|TRBJ2-3|.
TGTGCCAGCAGCTTACTGGGACTTTCCGCAGATACGCAGTATTTT
CASSLLGLSADTQYF
>15|TRBV19|few|TRBJ2-7|.
TGTGCCAGTAGCAATCAGGCAGGGGCTTCCTACGAGCAGTACTTC
CASSNQAGASYEQYF
>9|TRBV6-1|few|TRBJ1-2|.
TGTGCCCTTCATCCTGGCTACACCTTC
CALHPGYTF
>12|TRBV6-6|.|TRBJ2-3|.
TGTGCCAGCGGGGACAGCACAGATACGCAGTATTTT
CASGDSTDTQYF